This T cell receptor beta chain was documented in a study of T cells in localized non-small cell lung cancer. Findings and limits, study-wide: Uninvolved nearby lung showed the greatest T cell clonality, exceeding that found in tumor. Because sequencing included only one region (of the tumor), heterogeneity remains possible.

This clone appeared once. Its antigen remains unknown. Profiling relied on immunoSEQ multiplex PCR, and the TCRdb table lists in-frame clones only, not all of them. The sample contains tens of thousands of clones, 70% to 90% of which appear only once. Germline lookup yields CDR1 SGHDT and CDR2 YYEEEE. Trimming pared 4 bases from V and 1 base from J, leaving 17 bases between. The CDR3 runs 16 residues. The source was peripheral blood, collected before any cancer treatment. The chain is built from TRBV5-6 and TRBJ2-5; the D is unclear. This clonotype was obtained from a male donor older than 55 with stage I squamous cell lung carcinoma. This CDR3 is CASSPGFAKLQETQYF. The DNA of the CDR3 is TGTGCCAGCAGCCCGGGTTTTGCGAAGCTCCAAGAGACCCAGTACTTC.